This entry describes one T cell receptor beta chain. What it binds is unknown. The sample belongs to a study of vaccination effects on CD4 cells after COVID-19. Antigen-specific CD4+ T cells expanded by the ViraFEST assay with viral peptide pools were then sequenced. The culture ran for 10 days before CD4+ T cells were isolated. Recipients of the vaccine had no prior SARS-CoV-2 infection and negative nucleocapsid antibodies. The culture medium for 2 million or so PBMC per well included around 9 IU/ml IL-2 and 8.5 to 10 ug/ml peptides. General study findings and limits: Within healthy vaccinees, only 1 of 255 vaccine-induced clones displayed cross-reactivity with common cold coronaviruses.

Measured with immunoSEQ multiplex PCR; TCRdb has only the in-frame clones, and not every one. The repertoire consists of 37,000 or so clones, with about three fifths occurring once and the leading ten covering around 14%. The CDR3 runs to 15 residues. Germline V gene lookup returns CDR1 SNHLY and CDR2 FYNNEI. The V end lost 1 base, the J end lost 4 bases, and 14 bases lay between the germline ends. The origin of this receptor is a human donor who received a COVID-19 vaccine. Specimen: CD4+ T cells from PBMCs cultured with HCoV-OC43 spike peptides, collected before COVID-19 vaccination. Regarding subset: HCoV-OC43 spike overlapping peptide pool stimulation. This chain uses TRBV2 with TRBJ2-7; tentative D call: TRBD1 (7 bases). Here the CDR3 reads CASSEGQGGNYEQYF. CDR3 in DNA: TGTGCCAGCAGTGAAGGGCAGGGGGGAAATTACGAGCAGTACTTC.